This T cell receptor (beta chain) derives from a study of blood T cell repertoires in COVID-19. Profiled with immunoSEQ multiplex PCR; TCRdb holds only in-frame clones, not every one. Of just over 250,000 clones in the sample, 84% were seen once. Germline lookup yields CDR1 SEHNR and CDR2 FQNEAQ (reference sequence). The trim removed 4 bases at V and 12 bases at J, leaving 15 bases unmatched. The length of the CDR3 is 16 residues. Sequencing was carried out using PBMCs or T cells enriched from blood (not recorded which). This clonotype was sampled from a young man with acute COVID-19. The chain links TRBV7-9 to TRBJ2-6, with 7 bases lining up with TRBD1. CDR3 region: CASSSRNEGAPGVLTF. CDR3 in DNA: TGTGCCAGCAGCTCCCGAAACGAGGGGGCGCCCGGCGTCCTGACTTTC.